Sequencing of this TCR beta chain was carried out in a study of beta chain features in type 1 diabetes. Notes on the study in general: Among type 1 diabetes patients, VDJ junctions had fewer insertions and more deletions. Moderately but significantly shorter TCRB CDR3s were found in Type 1 diabetes patients in all four CD4+ subsets.

Investigators reverse transcribed all isolated RNA, so they sequenced expressed TCRB transcripts. The table came from immunoSEQ multiplex PCR; TCRdb's copy has only in-frame clones and leaves some out. The table includes about 650,000 clones, about an eighth detected once. This clone was detected a few times. The antigen is undetermined. After removal of 0 bases from V and 6 bases from J, the junction contained 4 bases not matched to a gene. The CDR3 runs 15 residues. In germline, CDR1 is LNHNV, CDR2 YYDKDF (reference sequence). Via the markers CD45RO/CCR7/CD25/CD127/CD95/CD27, stem cell-like memory, regulatory, central memory and naive CD4+ cells were sorted.

V is TRBV15 and J is TRBJ2-5; 10 nucleotides match TRBD1. The TCR comes from a young man with type 1 diabetes. The specimen sequenced was naive CD4+ T cells from blood. For the CDR3, the DNA is TGTGCCACCAGCAGAGAGGGACAGGGGTCCAAGACCCAGTACTTC. The encoded protein is CATSREGQGSKTQYF.